This T cell receptor (beta chain) originates from a study of radiation and T cells in renal cell carcinoma. Study-wide background: Nephrectomy followed 15 Gy stereotactic body radiation by 4 weeks. Overall study findings and caveats: Baseline intratumoral clonotype presence is unknown without pretreatment biopsies.

The CDR3 is 13 residues long. The V end lost 4 bases, the J end lost 6 bases, and 11 bases lay between the germline ends. CDR1 and CDR2 (germline): MNHEY, SMNVEV (reference sequence). Time point in this sample: blood 2 weeks post-SBRT. The treatment is: 15 Gy SBRT to primary tumor, nephrectomy 4 weeks later. Radiation-treated patients gave blood at baseline, week 2 and week 4. A note on this clone: Its antigen is not known.

TCRdb keeps only in-frame clones here, not all; method: immunoSEQ multiplex PCR. The data hold 160,000 or so clones, with roughly 89% observed a single time. The receptor was derived from a woman in her forties or fifties with renal cell carcinoma. J is TRBJ2-3 and V is TRBV27; the D gene is possibly TRBD1 (5 bases). The source was blood, collected from a patient whose treatment included radiotherapy and nephrectomy. In nucleotides, the CDR3 is TGTGCCAGCAGTTCCAAGGGGTGGGATACGCAGTATTTT. Translating it yields CASSSKGWDTQYF.